The 7 T cell receptor beta chains below come from one sample, sequenced in a study of cytomegalovirus exposure and HLA in healthy donors. The PCR contained 60 Vbeta and 13 Jbeta primers. Here immunoSEQ multiplex PCR was the method, and the copy in TCRdb shows in-frame clones only, minus some. Altogether 90,000 to 150,000 clones are present, roughly 9% being singletons, with the ten largest covering 6%. The sample comprised PBMCs. All receptors derive from a woman aged 40 to 50 in good health and CMV-seropositive.

The rearrangement joins TRBV7-7 to TRBJ2-5, with TRBD1 identical over 10 bases. This CDR3 contains 14 residues. The V gene end was trimmed by 5 bases and the J gene end by 5 bases; junction bases not matched to a gene: 5. From germline, CDR1 is SSHAT and CDR2 FNYEAQ (reference sequence). CDR3 sequence: CASSRDRGQETQYF. DNA of the CDR3: TGTGCCAGCAGCCGGGACAGGGGCCAGGAGACCCAGTACTTC. Using reference TRBV7-7 and TRBJ2-5 for the parts outside the CDR3, the full variable domain is GAGVSQSPRYKVTKRGQDVTLRCDPISSHATLYWYQQALGQGPEFLTYFNYEAQPDKSGLPSDRFSAERPEGSISTLTIQRTEQRDSAMYRCASSRDRGQETQYFGPGTRLLVL.

The table lists this clone with a few counts. This rearrangement joins TRBV5-1 to TRBJ1-1; 7 bases agree with TRBD1. The CDR3 spans 15 residues. Germline V CDR1 and CDR2: SGHRS, YFSETQ. After removal of 1 base from V and 4 bases from J, the junction contained 7 bases not matched to a gene. The CDR3 loop reads CASSLTDRVITEAFF. In DNA form, the CDR3 reads TGCGCCAGCAGCTTGACCGACAGGGTGATCACTGAAGCTTTCTTT.

V and J are TRBV18 and TRBJ2-1, with D possibly being TRBD1 (5 bases). Germline-derived CDR1 and CDR2 are KGHSH and LQKENI. The CDR3 consists of 15 residues. The ends were cut back, 3 bases at V and 2 bases at J, with 11 bases in the middle. CDR3 sequence: CASSPSRDPYNEQFF. The CDR3 DNA reads as TGTGCCAGCTCACCGAGCAGGGATCCCTACAATGAGCAGTTCTTC.

This rearrangement joins TRBV10-3 to TRBJ1-4, with no clear D. V lost 2 bases and J 0 bases, leaving 10 bases between the germline ends. CDR3 length: 16 residues. Germline assignment: CDR1 ENHRY and CDR2 SYGVKD. CDR3 amino acids: CAISEVTGTTNEKLFF. The CDR3 DNA reads as TGTGCCATCAGTGAGGTAACCGGGACAACTAATGAAAAACTGTTTTTT.

This clone showed up just a few times. The chain has TRBV5-6 and TRBJ2-5; 9 bases map to TRBD1. The CDR3 consists of 15 residues. J was trimmed by 3 bases and V by 4 bases; bases with no gene match: 7. Germline V gene lookup returns CDR1 SGHDT and CDR2 YYEEEE. Written as DNA, the CDR3 is TGTGCCAGCAGCGAGGGGGACAGGGTTAAAGAGACCCAGTACTTC. It specifies CASSEGDRVKETQYF.

The gene calls are TRBV5-4 and TRBJ2-2; 12 bases are shared with TRBD1. CDR1 is SGHNT, CDR2 YYREEE, per germline (reference sequence). V trimming: 4 bases; J trimming: 2 bases; junction bases outside the gene matches: 6. CDR3 length: 17 amino acids. This CDR3 is CASSTGQGASNTGELFF. CDR3 coding DNA: TGTGCCAGCAGCACGGGACAGGGGGCGAGTAACACCGGGGAGCTGTTTTTT.

This clone was counted a few times. The chain uses TRBV28 and TRBJ1-4; 8 bases are a match to TRBD1. Per germline, CDR1 MDHEN and CDR2 SYDVKM. V shed 8 bases, J shed 1 base, and the junction held 6 bases outside the gene matches. This CDR3 contains 15 residues. CDR3: CASFKTGETNEKLFF. The CDR3, as DNA: TGTGCCAGCTTTAAGACAGGGGAAACTAATGAAAAACTGTTTTTT.